This T cell receptor (beta chain) came from a study of blood T cell repertoires in COVID-19. Study details: Acute and convalescent COVID-19 specimens originated in the United States, Italy and Spain. PBMCs, B-cell-depleted T cells, or T cells were the source of the cDNA or gDNA that made up the material.

The CDR3 contains 15 residues. From germline, CDR1 is SEHNR and CDR2 FQNEAQ (reference sequence). The V gene lost 4 bases and the J gene lost 2 bases, with 14 bases spanning the gap. Per the original methods: Reference gene primers were amplified, and this amplification served to estimate nucleated cell counts. Assay: immunoSEQ multiplex PCR; the TCRdb copy retains only in-frame clones and omits some. The V and J calls and clone size come from that table; D and trimming were worked out from the DNA. The sample yields 200,000 to 300,000 clones, more than 85% seen once. The receptor was derived from a person between 18 and 35 years old with COVID-19, enrolled during active disease. The sequencing input was peripheral blood. The gene calls are TRBV7-9 and TRBJ2-5, with D possibly matching TRBD1 (6 bases). DNA for the CDR3: TGTGCCAGCAGCTCAAAACCGGGACAACAAGAGACCCAGTACTTC. Translated, it gives CASSSKPGQQETQYF.